Given below is one T cell receptor beta chain in context. What this receptor recognizes is not known. The receptor library was made with the immunoSEQ multiplex PCR assay. The multiplex PCR relied on a mix of 60 forward primers for TCR Vbeta segments and 13 reverse primers for TCR Jbeta segments. Amplification of the CDR3 region of rearranged TCR beta genes was performed with a multiplex PCR assay on genomic DNA. Amplified TCR beta libraries were sequenced as 87-base-pair reads on the Illumina HiSeq System. The source study handled its data this way. A later analysis counted approximately 74 million unique TCR beta chains across the 700 or so repertoires, and some 11 million of these chains were shared by at least two donors. To remove PCR and sequencing errors, raw reads were error-corrected and collapsed into unique sequences using a nearest-neighbor algorithm that merged closely related sequences. To assign V, D and J gene segments, CDR3 sequences were aligned to IMGT reference sequences. For a sequence to be retained, at least a six-nucleotide match to both a V gene segment and a J gene segment was required. Rearrangements were classified as productive when the CDR3 lacked stop codons and remained in frame with V and J, and all other rearrangements were classified as non-productive. Following IMGT convention, CDR3 was defined as the stretch from the second conserved V-encoded cysteine to the conserved J-encoded phenylalanine. In an earlier analysis of around 600 of the donors, sequences lacking an unambiguous match to a single V gene segment were excluded. An earlier analysis of 587 of the donors called V segments functional above 56.7% productive rearrangements and segregating when the between-donor standard deviation exceeded 5%. A statistical classification framework was built for diagnosing cytomegalovirus status from the catalog of TCR beta chain sequences. In a later analysis, V and J genes were assigned by comparing TCR nucleotide sequences against IMGT/GENE-DB human TR gene sequences. The TCRdist pipeline was used in a later analysis to assign CDR3 sequences and most-parsimonious VDJ recombination scenarios. In a later analysis, every TCR beta chain was defined by the combination of its CDR3 amino acid sequence and its V-gene family, and reads without a unique V-gene family were dropped. A later analysis removed several hundred highly shared, low-generation-probability nucleotide sequences to deal with suspected cross-contamination and a sequencing artifact. For each public chain, a later analysis derived a clonal expansion index from normalized ranks of inferred template counts within each repertoire. Generation probabilities in a later analysis came from a VDJ recombination model fitted to out-of-frame rearrangements, and those results were checked against IGoR. Hypergeometric tests were used in a later analysis to score TCR-TCR, TCR-HLA and TCR-CMV co-occurrence, with a repertoire-size bias correction applied to the TCR pairs. False discovery rates were estimated in a later analysis by permuting HLA or CMV assignments 20 times. In a later analysis, co-occurring TCRs were grouped with DBSCAN, and TCRdist sequence similarity was added when clustering was performed within HLA-allele-positive subsets. Co-occurrence clustering excluded repertoires with fewer than 30,000 or more than 120,000 public chains, plus five with anomalous nucleotide sharing. TCRdb holds this immuneACCESS table with in-frame rearrangements only. Some clones are missing; in checked studies, unresolved V genes explain under half, and the rest has no known cause. Clone size and V and J calls were adopted from that table, with D and trimming inferred from the DNA. This specimen's table enumerates about 25,000 clones. 15% to 20% of the sample goes to the ten largest clones.

The cohort was made up of about 610 healthy bone marrow donors. At the time of sampling, all cohort members were nominally healthy, though unrecorded immune exposures were likely present. The donor was CMV seropositive and was included in the group of 289 seropositive cohort members. A peripheral blood sample was collected from each donor, and TCR beta sequencing was performed on peripheral blood mononuclear cells. The Qiagen DNeasy Blood Extraction Kit was used to extract genomic DNA from the blood cell samples. The data belong to a study of cytomegalovirus exposure and HLA in healthy donors (dated by TCRdb to between 2016 and 2019). Looking at the study overall: An earlier analysis of fewer than 750 of the donors reported roughly 300 Gb of sequence data and around 120 million unique TCR beta sequences obtained from about 179 million T cells. An early release that covered some 630 HLA-typed donors contained 300 to 350 gigabases of sequencing data and about 93 million unique TCR sequences. The study profiled the T cell repertoires of fewer than 850 subjects by immunosequencing and related them to cytomegalovirus serostatus. The study aimed to test whether cataloging public T cell receptors could reveal signatures of past pathogen exposure. An earlier analysis of 587 of the donors used high-throughput TCR beta sequencing to judge whether each TCR beta V gene segment behaved as functional or pseudogenic. Both class I and class II loci were covered by HLA typing, at four-digit resolution. A later analysis re-examined previously published TCR beta repertoires from 610 or so donors and added high-resolution HLA genotyping to investigate patterns of TCR occurrence. Of the roughly 420 genotyped donors, 75% to 85% were placed in the genetic ancestry cluster associated with self-reported Caucasian donors. Donor age, sex, ethnicity and CMV serostatus were collected together with the repertoire data. Besides the first cohort of more than 650 subjects, a separate validation cohort made up of roughly 120 different subjects was used. All discovery cohort repertoires had been generated on a single sequencing platform. The later analysis used no new phenotypic data to find candidate immune exposures, relying instead on TCR beta sequences and their occurrence across donors. To predict cytomegalovirus infection status, the study brought together high-throughput TCR immunosequencing, statistical association of individual TCRs with disease status, and machine learning. About five DR-DQ haplotypes were handled as single units for association and clustering because linkage in the cohort was strong. A later genetic analysis took genome-wide SNP genotypes for about three fifths of the roughly 700 donors and used that subset as a discovery cohort. Typing coverage differed by locus: A, B, C, DRB1 and DQB1 were typed in about 620-630 donors, DQA1 in about 500, DPA1 in 600 to 610, and DPB1 in 400 to 490. Among a few hundred genotyped donors of the cohort, an average of approximately 240,000 unique TCR beta nucleotide sequences were sequenced per donor, roughly 18% of them non-productive. Overall study outcomes, separate from this receptor: A later genetic analysis associated a missense DCLRE1C variant with V-gene and J-gene trimming of TCR beta chains, and an independent cohort replicated the association. A later analysis found that TCR association rates varied across HLA loci, with DRB1 alleles showing the most associated TCRs and HLA-C alleles the fewest. Linkage disequilibrium might explain the correlated functional status among segregating V segments, but an unknown experimental factor could not be excluded. A group of highly shared sequence variants was considered likely to be a technical artifact of the sequencing pipeline. Most CMV-associated TCR beta chains appeared to be HLA-restricted in a later analysis, and the HLA associations seemed to be driven largely by CMV exposure. Some IMGT-functional V segments, including TRBV6-2 and TRBV6-3, could not be distinguished by the 87-base-pair reads and were therefore excluded. A later analysis associated some 17,000 TCR beta sequences with specific HLA alleles at a false discovery rate of 0.05. Only TCR beta chains were sequenced in this cohort, and the absence of alpha or paired-chain data limited detectable features. In a later analysis, HLA-associated TCR beta chains were found to be more clonally expanded and to have lower generation probabilities than equally common non-associated chains. A further reported finding was that TCR beta sequences accurately predicted the HLA-A and HLA-B alleles for most subjects in the first cohort. Presence/absence analyses assumed roughly uniform sequencing depth across donors, an assumption that may not hold. A later analysis reported that several top co-occurrence clusters appeared linked to parvovirus B19, influenza, CMV and Epstein-Barr virus. HLA typing was unavailable for some donors at each locus, so association tests used only the typed subset. In the study, approximately 150 TCR beta chains were listed as associated with cytomegalovirus. Broadly in line with IMGT annotations, most TCR beta V segments showed up in productive rearrangements about 87% or about 30% of the time in an earlier analysis of approximately 600 of the donors. In vitro tests confirmed that a few of the cytomegalovirus-associated TCR beta chains recognize cytomegalovirus antigens. In both the original and validation cohorts, the classifier was reported to diagnose cytomegalovirus status with high specificity and sensitivity. CMV serostatus was the only immune exposure information available for the cohort. A later genetic analysis reported fewer N-insertions in productive TCRs among donors in an Asian-associated ancestry cluster than the roughly 620-donor mean. Most TCR sequences were seen in very few donors, while some public TCRs were found in many individuals. When HLA alleles, especially DR and DQ, strongly co-occurred, TCR associations were difficult to assign to individual alleles. Around 16 rarely observed V segments, including chromosome 9 orphons, were excluded from the earlier analysis of approximately 500 of the donors because counts were too low. It was suggested by the authors that the approach could potentially be generalized to other disease states and immunological phenotypes.

Taken from cysteine to phenylalanine, the CDR3 has 15 residues. Only the CDR3 region is kept as DNA, spanning 45 bases read in frame from base 1. The sequenced sample consisted of PBMCs. Recombination connected TRBV21-1 to TRBJ1-2; the DNA was not compared with TRBD1, the D call given in the table. TRBV21-1 is termed a pseudogene. This sequence originates from a male donor in good health and CMV-seropositive. CDR3 region: CASSSPTRDRYGYTF. The nucleotide sequence is given as TGTGCCAGCAGCTCTCCTACCAGGGATCGTTATGGCTACACCTTC.